Each of the 31 T cell receptor beta chains below was sequenced from the same sample in a study of CD8+ T cells in alopecia areata. The sequencing template was cDNA reverse transcribed from extracted RNA. Repertoires were generated with immunoSEQ multiplex PCR, while TCRdb's copy carries only in-frame clones and drops some. The profile shows about 270,000 clones, over 45% of them singletons. The treatment was: oral pan-JAK inhibitor, 5-10 mg twice daily. The input for sequencing was CD4+ T cells sorted from blood, taken around week 53, from a patient treated with tofacitinib. The receptor source for this set is a human donor with alopecia areata.

This clone was detected only a few times. V and J are TRBV5-6 and TRBJ1-1; TRBD1 is a possible D gene (6 bases). This CDR3 has 13 amino acids. CDR1 SGHDT and CDR2 YYEEEE come from the germline V gene. With 4 bases removed from V and 5 bases from J, the gap between germline ends came to 12 bases. The CDR3 coding sequence is TGTGCCAGCAGCCCAACAGGGCGGACTGAAGCTTTCTTT. It specifies CASSPTGRTEAFF. The full variable domain, completed using reference TRBV5-6 and TRBJ1-1, is DAGVTQSPTHLIKTRGQQVTLRCSPKSGHDTVSWYQQALGQGPQFIFQYYEEEERQRGNFPDRFSGHQFPNYSSELNVNALLLGDSALYLCASSPTGRTEAFFGQGTRLTVV.

This rearrangement joins TRBV2 to TRBJ2-5; TRBD1 matches 7 bases. Germline CDR1 reads SNHLY; CDR2 reads FYNNEI. The J segment lost 4 bases and the V segment lost 5 bases, leaving 13 bases of the junction unmatched. CDR3 size: 16 residues. CDR3 DNA sequence: TGTGCCAGCAGTTTTGACAGGGTTCATGTTGGAGAGACCCAGTACTTC. This codes for CASSFDRVHVGETQYF.

The CDR3: CAWIRERGTDTQYF. The CDR3 DNA is TGTGCCTGGATCAGGGAAAGGGGGACAGATACGCAGTATTTT. The chain links TRBV30 to TRBJ2-3, with D possibly matching TRBD1 (6 bases). The CDR3 runs to 14 residues. Trimming stripped 4 bases from V and 3 bases from J, with 14 bases between. The V gene's germline CDR1 is GTSNPN and CDR2 SVGIG (reference sequence).

The V gene is TRBV5-6, the J gene TRBJ2-7, with D unresolved. This CDR3 is 13 amino acids long. Looked up from germline, CDR1 is SGHDT and CDR2 is YYEEEE. V lost 0 bases and J 4 bases, leaving 8 bases between the germline ends. Here the CDR3 reads CASSLVTRYEQYF. The CDR3 DNA follows: TGTGCCAGCAGCTTGGTGACAAGGTACGAGCAGTACTTC.

The rearrangement uses TRBV27 and TRBJ1-6; D is ambiguous. V shed 5 bases and J shed 6 bases, with 8 bases lying between them. The CDR3 is 13 amino acids. Germline CDR1 and CDR2: MNHEY and SMNVEV (reference sequence). The CDR3 spells CASSLDLNSPLHF. The CDR3 nucleotides are TGTGCCAGCAGTCTGGACCTTAATTCACCCCTCCACTTT.

The chain couples TRBV5-4 to TRBJ2-5; D perhaps matches TRBD1 (6 bases). Germline assignment: CDR1 SGHNT and CDR2 YYREEE (reference sequence). The V end was cut by 0 bases, the J end by 2 bases, with 8 bases between. CDR3 length: 14 amino acids. The CDR3 DNA reads as TGTGCCAGCAGCTTGGTGGGGACACAAGAGACCCAGTACTTC. The encoded protein is CASSLVGTQETQYF. Together with reference TRBV5-4 and TRBJ2-5, the CDR3 gives the full variable domain: ETGVTQSPTHLIKTRGQQVTLRCSSQSGHNTVSWYQQALGQGPQFIFQYYREEENGRGNFPPRFSGLQFPNYSSELNVNALELDDSALYLCASSLVGTQETQYFGPGTRLLVL.

The genes are TRBV29-1 and TRBJ2-1; D is undetermined. Trimming removed 3 bases at V and 3 bases at J, with 3 bases between. The germline V gene has CDR1 SQVTM and CDR2 ANQGSEA. The CDR3 totals 11 residues. The CDR3 DNA is TGCAGCGTTGATTTCTACAATGAGCAGTTCTTC. It yields the protein CSVDFYNEQFF.

The CDR3 reads CAWSFDSNQPQHF. CDR3 DNA sequence: TGTGCCTGGAGCTTCGATAGCAATCAGCCCCAGCATTTT. V gene TRBV30 combines with J gene TRBJ1-5; no definite D call. The CDR3 length is 13 residues. V gave up 3 bases and J gave up 0 bases, with 6 bases separating them. Germline assignment: CDR1 GTSNPN and CDR2 SVGIG (reference sequence).

The chain couples TRBV30 to TRBJ1-3, with no clear D. V was pared by 0 bases and J by 3 bases, with 18 bases between. Germline V gene lookup returns CDR1 GTSNPN and CDR2 SVGIG (reference sequence). The CDR3 loop spans 17 amino acids. CDR3 in DNA: TGTGCCTGGAGTGTACCCGGCAGACTCCATCGTGGAAACACCATATATTTT. Protein sequence: CAWSVPGRLHRGNTIYF.

This clone appeared a few times. The gene calls are TRBV5-6 and TRBJ1-5; D gene uncertain. CDR1 and CDR2 (germline): SGHDT, YYEEEE. Trimming removed 4 bases at V and 3 bases at J, with 11 bases between. CDR3 length: 14 residues. The CDR3 sequence is CASSPGRLNQPQHF. The CDR3 DNA sequence: TGTGCCAGCAGCCCAGGACGGCTCAATCAGCCCCAGCATTTT.

The chain is built from TRBV7-8 and TRBJ1-5; D might be TRBD1 (6 bases). The V gene lost 4 bases and the J gene lost 4 bases, with 11 bases spanning the gap. The length of the CDR3 is 14 residues. Germline V gene sequence: CDR1 SGHVS, CDR2 FQNEAQ. CDR3 protein: CASSSQGVNQPQHF. DNA of the CDR3: TGTGCCAGCAGCTCACAGGGCGTGAATCAGCCCCAGCATTTT.

V and J are TRBV10-3 and TRBJ2-2, with 12 bases that match TRBD1. Germline CDR1 and CDR2: ENHRY and SYGVKD. V lost 3 bases and J lost 6; bases outside the gene matches: 14. The CDR3 covers 19 residues. CDR3 nucleotide sequence: TGTGCCATCAGTGATACCGGGACAGGGGGCGCATCACGTCCCGGGGAGCTGTTTTTT. It codes for CAISDTGTGGASRPGELFF.

The chain has TRBV29-1 and TRBJ1-2, with a possible D match to TRBD1 (6 bases). The CDR3 runs 15 residues. Trimming removed 7 bases at V and 4 bases at J, with 22 bases between. Germline assignment: CDR1 SQVTM and CDR2 ANQGSEA. This CDR3 is CSGLRLDSHIYGYTF. CDR3 nucleotides: TGCAGCGGACTGCGGTTGGACAGCCATATCTATGGCTACACCTTC.

The chain joins TRBV5-6 to TRBJ1-2; no clear D gene. The CDR3 consists of 13 residues. Trimming removed 0 bases from V and 8 bases from J, with 11 bases in between. Germline CDR1 reads SGHDT; CDR2 reads YYEEEE. The CDR3 protein is CASSLAGPDGYTF. In DNA form, the CDR3 reads TGTGCCAGCAGCTTGGCGGGTCCGGACGGCTACACCTTC.

The chain combines TRBV29-1 with TRBJ2-7; D call uncertain. CDR1 and CDR2 (germline): SQVTM, ANQGSEA. The CDR3 is 13 amino acids. The V end was cut by 5 bases, the J end by 0 bases, with 11 bases between. Here the CDR3 reads CSVRVDLSYEQYF. The CDR3 DNA is TGCAGCGTTAGGGTCGACCTCTCCTACGAGCAGTACTTC.

V usage is TRBV7-8 and J usage is TRBJ2-6; D remains unclear. The CDR3 extends over 11 amino acids. V was trimmed by 7 bases and J by 2 bases, leaving 0 bases between them. Germline V gene lookup returns CDR1 SGHVS and CDR2 FQNEAQ. In nucleotides, the CDR3 is TGTGCCAGCACTGGGGCCAACGTCCTGACTTTC. Protein product: CASTGANVLTF.

This sequence joins TRBV29-1 and TRBJ2-3; 7 bases are a match to TRBD1. In germline, CDR1 is SQVTM, CDR2 ANQGSEA. The CDR3 runs 15 residues. The junction had 12 bases not matched to a gene; V was cut back by 6 bases and J by 3 bases. The CDR3 nucleotides are TGCAGCGTCGATCCCGGGACAGCGGCAACAGATACGCAGTATTTT. The encoded protein is CSVDPGTAATDTQYF.

V is TRBV5-1 and J is TRBJ2-2; 8 bases line up with TRBD2. J was trimmed by 5 bases and V by 5 bases; bases with no gene match: 8. Germline V gives CDR1 SGHRS, CDR2 YFSETQ. The CDR3 has 15 amino acids. Here the CDR3 DNA reads TGCGCCAGCAGACCCACTAGCGGAGGGACCGGGGAGCTGTTTTTT. It specifies CASRPTSGGTGELFF.

The chain joins TRBV7-2 to TRBJ2-5; 7 bases agree with TRBD1. CDR3 length: 13 residues. V lost 4 bases to trimming and J lost 5 bases; unmatched junction nucleotides: 4. In germline, CDR1 is SGHTA, CDR2 FQGNSA. CDR3 loop: CASSSQGVETQYF. The CDR3 DNA reads TGTGCCAGCAGCTCCCAGGGGGTGGAGACCCAGTACTTC.

The chain links TRBV5-4 to TRBJ2-2, with a weak D call TRBD2 (6 bases). V lost 0 bases, J lost 7 bases, and 13 bases lay in between. Germline CDR1 SGHNT, CDR2 YYREEE (reference sequence). The CDR3 runs to 15 residues. The DNA of the CDR3 is TGTGCCAGCAGCTTGGGGACTACCCCGAGCGGGGAGCTGTTTTTT. It yields the protein CASSLGTTPSGELFF.

The chain carries TRBV27 and TRBJ2-5, with TRBD1 matching 7 bases. The J call may be in error: the DNA end matches TRBJ2-7 better. The CDR3 loop spans 14 amino acids. Germline V gives CDR1 MNHEY, CDR2 SMNVEV (reference sequence). CDR3 amino acids: CASRQRQGPYEQYF. The CDR3 region has the DNA TGTGCCAGCAGGCAGAGACAGGGCCCCTACGAGCAGTACTTC.

The rearrangement links TRBV7-9 to TRBJ2-7, with D unresolved. The CDR3 runs to 13 residues. V lost 4 bases and J 0 bases, leaving 7 bases between the germline ends. Per the germline V gene, CDR1 is SEHNR and CDR2 is FQNEAQ (reference sequence). The CDR3 here is CASSSPGSYEQYF. For the CDR3, the DNA is TGTGCCAGCAGCTCTCCGGGCTCCTACGAGCAGTACTTC.

V gene TRBV30 combines with J gene TRBJ1-1; no firm D call. Between the trimmed V and J ends, which lost 0 bases and 4 bases, there was a span of 9 bases. Looked up from germline, CDR1 is GTSNPN and CDR2 is SVGIG (reference sequence). The CDR3 consists of 13 residues. The CDR3 here is CAWSVSVGTEAFF. CDR3 DNA sequence: TGTGCCTGGAGTGTTAGTGTAGGCACTGAAGCTTTCTTT.

The chain uses TRBV30 and TRBJ2-1; D may be TRBD1 (5 bases). The CDR3 is 11 residues long. Per germline, CDR1 GTSNPN and CDR2 SVGIG (reference sequence). Trimming left V 5 bases short and J 4 bases short, with 6 bases between. CDR3 region: CAWHRYNEQFF. The DNA of the CDR3 is TGTGCCTGGCACAGGTACAATGAGCAGTTCTTC.

The chain uses TRBV20-1 and TRBJ1-5; tentative D call: TRBD1 (5 bases). The V end was cut by 1 base, the J end by 11 bases, with 9 bases between. The CDR3 sequence is 11 residues long. Germline V gene data show CDR1 as DFQATT and CDR2 as SNEGSKA (reference sequence). The CDR3 is CSARGDGSQHF. Written as DNA, the CDR3 is TGCAGTGCTAGAGGGGACGGGTCCCAGCATTTT.

The V gene is TRBV4-2, the J gene TRBJ2-3; 8 bases agree with TRBD2. V lost 0 bases and J lost 5; bases outside the gene matches: 7. The CDR3 spans 16 residues. Germline-derived CDR1 and CDR2 are LGHNA and YNFKEQ. Here the CDR3 DNA reads TGTGCCAGCAGCCAAGATCTTGCGGGGGGCCGAGATACGCAGTATTTT. Protein product: CASSQDLAGGRDTQYF.

This CDR3 is CAWSRSLATNEKLFF. The CDR3 DNA follows: TGTGCCTGGAGTAGGAGCCTTGCAACTAATGAAAAACTGTTTTTT. This chain links TRBV30 with TRBJ1-4; D not certain. Trimming shortened V by 2 bases and J by 0 bases, and 10 bases separated the two germline ends. In germline, CDR1 is GTSNPN, CDR2 SVGIG (reference sequence). The CDR3 consists of 15 residues.

The chain has TRBV7-2 and TRBJ2-1, with 8 bases aligning to TRBD1. With V trimmed by 2 bases and J by 8 bases, 2 bases remained unmatched. The CDR3 covers 13 residues. The germline gives CDR1 SGHTA, CDR2 FQGNSA. The CDR3 DNA sequence: TGTGCCAGCAGCTTAAACAGGGGGGATGAGCAGTTCTTC. This translates into CASSLNRGDEQFF.

The genes are TRBV27 and TRBJ2-1; D is uncertain. The CDR3 is made up of 14 amino acids. Germline CDR1 and CDR2: MNHEY and SMNVEV (reference sequence). Trimming took 1 base from V and 3 from J, leaving 7 bases between them. The CDR3 region is CASSLFAVYNEQFF. For the CDR3, the DNA is TGTGCCAGCAGTTTATTTGCGGTCTACAATGAGCAGTTCTTC.

This chain connects TRBV2 to TRBJ1-2; TRBD1 is a possible D gene (5 bases). This CDR3 spans 12 amino acids. Deletions cut 7 bases from V and 5 bases from J, with 11 bases between. Germline-derived CDR1 and CDR2 are SNHLY and FYNNEI. The DNA for the CDR3 is TGTGCCAGCACCCTGACAGTTTATGGCTACACCTTC. It encodes CASTLTVYGYTF.

This clone was counted only a few times. The chain carries TRBV29-1 and TRBJ2-7; 9 positions agree with TRBD2. J was trimmed by 1 base and V by 6 bases; bases with no gene match: 10. The CDR3 totals 15 residues. Per germline, CDR1 SQVTM and CDR2 ANQGSEA. The CDR3 DNA is TGCAGCGTGGCCAGGCTAGCGGGGATGTCCTACGAGCAGTACTTC. It codes for CSVARLAGMSYEQYF.